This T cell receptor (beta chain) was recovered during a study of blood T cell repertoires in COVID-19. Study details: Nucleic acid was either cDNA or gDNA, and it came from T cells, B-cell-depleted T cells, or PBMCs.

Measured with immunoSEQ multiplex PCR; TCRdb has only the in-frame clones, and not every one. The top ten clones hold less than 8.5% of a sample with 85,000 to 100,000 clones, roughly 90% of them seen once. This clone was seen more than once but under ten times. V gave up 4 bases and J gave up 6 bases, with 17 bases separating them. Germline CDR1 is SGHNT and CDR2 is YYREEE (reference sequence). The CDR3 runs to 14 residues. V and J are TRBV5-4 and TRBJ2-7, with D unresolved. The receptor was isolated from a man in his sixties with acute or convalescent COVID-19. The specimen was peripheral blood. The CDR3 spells CASSAPPQSLEQYF. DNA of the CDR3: TGTGCCAGCAGCGCCCCACCGCAGTCCCTCGAGCAGTACTTC.